This entry describes one TCR beta chain. These data originate in a study of blood T cell repertoires in COVID-19. Study-level information: Specimens from acute and convalescent COVID-19 originated in the United States, Italy and Spain.

Trimming took 5 bases from V and 4 from J, leaving 8 bases between them. CDR1 MNHEY and CDR2 SVGAGI come from the germline V gene. This CDR3 contains 12 residues. As originally analysed: Amplification with reference gene primers provided the estimates of nucleated cell counts. TCRdb's table, derived via immunoSEQ multiplex PCR, lists solely in-frame clones and lacks some. That table supplies the V and J calls and clone size; D and trimming were determined from the DNA. Of 130,000 to 150,000 clones listed, roughly 82% are singletons. The V and J genes are TRBV6-5 and TRBJ1-1; the D is unclear. What was sequenced was peripheral blood. This sequence was found in a man older than 75 with acute or convalescent COVID-19. The CDR3 DNA sequence: TGTGCCAGCAGTCCACGTAGCACTGAAGCTTTCTTT. Translation: CASSPRSTEAFF.